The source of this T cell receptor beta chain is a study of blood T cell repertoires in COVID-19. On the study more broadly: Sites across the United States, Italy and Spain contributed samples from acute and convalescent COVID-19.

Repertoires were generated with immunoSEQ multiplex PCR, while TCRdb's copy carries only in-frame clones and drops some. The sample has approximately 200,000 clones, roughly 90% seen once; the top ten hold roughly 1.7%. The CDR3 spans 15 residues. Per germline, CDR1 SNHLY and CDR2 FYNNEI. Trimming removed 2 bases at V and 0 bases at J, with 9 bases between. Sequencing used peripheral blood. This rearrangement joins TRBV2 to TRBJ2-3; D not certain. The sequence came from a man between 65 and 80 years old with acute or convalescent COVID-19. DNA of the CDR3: TGTGCCAGCAGTGAACAGATGATTAGCACAGATACGCAGTATTTT. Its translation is CASSEQMISTDTQYF.